The rows below give T cell receptor beta chains drawn from one sample of a study of blood T cell repertoires in COVID-19. Method: immunoSEQ multiplex PCR; TCRdb's copy keeps in-frame clones and lacks some. This table holds 90,000 to 95,000 clones, about 91% found once. Input material: peripheral blood. These receptors were obtained from an older woman with acute or convalescent COVID-19. Both conserved end residues are part of each CDR3. A D gene is named only where the DNA matches it firmly. A row's size may be missing; if present it is once, few, many or a size class.

DNA: TGTGCCAGCACCTTTAGGACAGCTGATTCACCCCTCCACTTT
CDR3: CASTFRTADSPLHF
size: .
D: .
J: TRBJ1-6
V: TRBV2

DNA: TGTGCCAGCAGCAACGATCAGGGGGGCTCCTACGAGCAGTACTTC
CDR3: CASSNDQGGSYEQYF
size: .
D: .
J: TRBJ2-7
V: TRBV7-9

DNA: TGTGCCAGCAGCTTGGGGGGGGACGGTTATCAGCCCCAGCATTTT
CDR3: CASSLGGDGYQPQHF
size: .
D: .
J: TRBJ1-5
V: TRBV5-6

DNA: TGTGCCAGCAGGCAGACAGAAAAGGAATCACCCCTCCACTTT
CDR3: CASRQTEKESPLHF
size: .
D: .
J: TRBJ1-6
V: TRBV6-6

DNA: TGTGCCAGCAGTTACTGGGGACAGGCATACCAAGAGACCCAGTACTTC
CDR3: CASSYWGQAYQETQYF
size: .
D: TRBD1
J: TRBJ2-5
V: TRBV6-5

DNA: TGTGCCAGCAGCTCTAGCGGGAGTTACGAGCAGTACTTC
CDR3: CASSSSGSYEQYF
size: .
D: TRBD2
J: TRBJ2-7
V: TRBV27

DNA: TGCGCCAGCAGCCAAGACGGGACAGGGTTTTCACCCCTCCACTTT
CDR3: CASSQDGTGFSPLHF
size: few
D: TRBD1
J: TRBJ1-6
V: TRBV4-1

DNA: TGTGCCAGCAGTGAACCAGGTCCCAATCAGCCCCAGCATTTT
CDR3: CASSEPGPNQPQHF
size: .
D: .
J: TRBJ1-5
V: TRBV25-1

DNA: TGTGCCACCAGCAGTGGACAGGGGGCATTAGGGGAGCTGTTTTTT
CDR3: CATSSGQGALGELFF
size: once
D: TRBD1
J: TRBJ2-2
V: TRBV15

DNA: TGTGCCAGCTCACCGGGGCCTTCTCGAGAGCAGTACTTC
CDR3: CASSPGPSREQYF
size: once
D: .
J: TRBJ2-7
V: TRBV18

DNA: TGTGCCAGCAGTTTGAGTGTTTATTCACCCCTCCACTTT
CDR3: CASSLSVYSPLHF
size: .
D: .
J: TRBJ1-6
V: TRBV12-3/TRBV12-4

DNA: TGCGCCAGCATGGGGCTCTATGGCTACACCTTC
CDR3: CASMGLYGYTF
size: .
D: .
J: TRBJ1-2
V: TRBV5-1

DNA: TGTGCCAGCAGCCAGCAGGCCGGAAACACCATATATTTT
CDR3: CASSQQAGNTIYF
size: once
D: .
J: TRBJ1-3
V: TRBV3-1/TRBV3-2

DNA: TGTGCCTGGCGGACAGGGGCTTACAATGAGCAGTTCTTC
CDR3: CAWRTGAYNEQFF
size: .
D: TRBD1
J: TRBJ2-1
V: TRBV30

DNA: TGTGCCAGCAGCGCCGGCATAACGGGCTCTGGAAACACCATATATTTT
CDR3: CASSAGITGSGNTIYF
size: .
D: .
J: TRBJ1-3
V: TRBV9

DNA: TGTGCCAGCAGTTTAGGCAGATCAGGAGAGACCCAGTACTTC
CDR3: CASSLGRSGETQYF
size: .
D: .
J: TRBJ2-5
V: TRBV27

DNA: TGTGCCAGCAGTTTAACGTTGCCGACAGGGAATCAGCCCCAGCATTTT
CDR3: CASSLTLPTGNQPQHF
size: .
D: TRBD1
J: TRBJ1-5
V: TRBV27

DNA: TGTGCCAGCAGTTTATCAGGGGGCTATAATTCACCCCTCCACTTT
CDR3: CASSLSGGYNSPLHF
size: .
D: TRBD1
J: TRBJ1-6
V: TRBV28

DNA: TGCAGCGTTGTGGGCACCCACGAGCAGTACTTC
CDR3: CSVVGTHEQYF
size: .
D: .
J: TRBJ2-7
V: TRBV29-1

DNA: TGTGCCAGTAGTAGGAGCGGGGGGAGCTCCTACGAGCAGTACTTC
CDR3: CASSRSGGSSYEQYF
size: .
D: TRBD2
J: TRBJ2-7
V: TRBV19

DNA: TGTGCCAGCAGCCAAGAAAGAGAAAGGGACAGTGACTACGAGCAGTACTTC
CDR3: CASSQERERDSDYEQYF
size: .
D: TRBD1
J: TRBJ2-7
V: TRBV14

DNA: TGTGCCAGCTCACCGGTACAACAAGAAAAACTGTTTTTT
CDR3: CASSPVQQEKLFF
size: .
D: .
J: TRBJ1-4
V: TRBV18

DNA: TGTGCCACCAGCAGCACAGGGTACGAGCAGTACTTC
CDR3: CATSSTGYEQYF
size: once
D: .
J: TRBJ2-7
V: TRBV15

DNA: TGTGCCAGCAGTTCCCACGGGGCCACCGGGACAGGGGGAAGTTATAGCAATCAGCCCCAGCATTTT
CDR3: CASSSHGATGTGGSYSNQPQHF
size: .
D: TRBD1
J: TRBJ1-5
V: TRBV27

DNA: TGTGCCAGCAGCTTGCTGTTAGCGGGAGCCGTTGAGCAGTACTTC
CDR3: CASSLLLAGAVEQYF
size: .
D: TRBD2
J: TRBJ2-7
V: TRBV7-8

DNA: TGTGCCAGCAGAGGGGACAGGCTCTATGGCTACACCTTC
CDR3: CASRGDRLYGYTF
size: .
D: TRBD1
J: TRBJ1-2
V: TRBV2

DNA: TGTGCCAGCAGCCAACACCTCGGGACAGGGGTCTTGATGAACACTGAAGCTTTCTTT
CDR3: CASSQHLGTGVLMNTEAFF
size: .
D: TRBD1
J: TRBJ1-1
V: TRBV14

DNA: TGCGCCAGCAGCCTGGGACTAGCGGGACCCGAGCAGTACTTC
CDR3: CASSLGLAGPEQYF
size: .
D: TRBD2
J: TRBJ2-7
V: TRBV4-1

DNA: TGTGCCACCAGCGACAGGGATAATTCACCCCTCCACTTT
CDR3: CATSDRDNSPLHF
size: .
D: TRBD1
J: TRBJ1-6
V: TRBV24-1

DNA: TGTGCCAGCAGCGTATCTCGCGGGGGGGCCCGTGAGCAGTTCTTC
CDR3: CASSVSRGGAREQFF
size: .
D: TRBD2
J: TRBJ2-1
V: TRBV9

DNA: TGTGCCAGTAGTATTGCCTATGGCCTAGACAGAGAGACCCAGTACTTC
CDR3: CASSIAYGLDRETQYF
size: .
D: .
J: TRBJ2-5
V: TRBV19

DNA: TGTGCCAGCAGCGAACCCCAGAGAGGAGTCTACAATGAGCAGTTCTTC
CDR3: CASSEPQRGVYNEQFF
size: .
D: .
J: TRBJ2-1
V: TRBV7-9

DNA: TGTGCCAGCAGCTTGACCACGGCGCTAGCCACAGATACGCAGTATTTT
CDR3: CASSLTTALATDTQYF
size: .
D: .
J: TRBJ2-3
V: TRBV5-6

DNA: TGCAGCGCGGGACTAAGCTACGAGCAGTACTTC
CDR3: CSAGLSYEQYF
size: .
D: TRBD2
J: TRBJ2-7
V: TRBV29-1

DNA: TGTGCCAGCAGTGCTGAGATAACAGATACGCAGTATTTT
CDR3: CASSAEITDTQYF
size: .
D: .
J: TRBJ2-3
V: TRBV2

DNA: TGTGCCAGCAGCTTGGGGGACAACCAAGAGACCCAGTACTTC
CDR3: CASSLGDNQETQYF
size: once
D: .
J: TRBJ2-5
V: TRBV5-6

DNA: TGCGCCAGCAGCCCCGGGACTAGCGGTGTAGATACGCAGTATTTT
CDR3: CASSPGTSGVDTQYF
size: .
D: TRBD2
J: TRBJ2-3
V: TRBV5-1

DNA: TGTGCCACCAGTGATTTGTGGTCGACAGGGGGCCGTCAGTTCTTC
CDR3: CATSDLWSTGGRQFF
size: .
D: TRBD1
J: TRBJ2-1
V: TRBV24-1

DNA: TGTGCCAGCAGCCCCTCCGGACAGGGAGGGACCCAGTACTTC
CDR3: CASSPSGQGGTQYF
size: .
D: TRBD1
J: TRBJ2-5
V: TRBV11-2

DNA: TGTGCCATCAGTCAGACAGCGAACACTGAAGCTTTCTTT
CDR3: CAISQTANTEAFF
size: .
D: .
J: TRBJ1-1
V: TRBV10-3

DNA: TGTGCCAGCAGCTTGGATAGATCTAGGGGCCCGGGGGTTTACGAGCAGTACTTC
CDR3: CASSLDRSRGPGVYEQYF
size: .
D: .
J: TRBJ2-7
V: TRBV5-5

DNA: TGTGCCAGCAACCCTGCGGGAGGACAGGAGAAAAACATTCAGTACTTC
CDR3: CASNPAGGQEKNIQYF
size: .
D: .
J: TRBJ2-4
V: TRBV2

DNA: TGTGCCAGCAGCGTAACGGGTGTGCCGGGCAATGAGCAGTTCTTC
CDR3: CASSVTGVPGNEQFF
size: once
D: .
J: TRBJ2-1
V: TRBV9

DNA: TGTGCCACCAGACCTGGCCTAGCGGAGTACACCGGGGAGCTGTTTTTT
CDR3: CATRPGLAEYTGELFF
size: .
D: TRBD2
J: TRBJ2-2
V: TRBV24-1

DNA: TGTGCCAGTAGTTCACAGGGGGCTAGGGTGAACACTGAAGCTTTCTTT
CDR3: CASSSQGARVNTEAFF
size: .
D: TRBD1
J: TRBJ1-1
V: TRBV19

DNA: TGCGCCAGCAGACGAACCGGGACTAGCGGGGGGCACAATGAGCAGTTCTTC
CDR3: CASRRTGTSGGHNEQFF
size: .
D: TRBD2
J: TRBJ2-1
V: TRBV5-1

DNA: TGTGCCAGCAGTGAATTGCCAGGGAGGGTGAACACTGAAGCTTTCTTT
CDR3: CASSELPGRVNTEAFF
size: .
D: .
J: TRBJ1-1
V: TRBV2

DNA: TGTGCCAGCAGCGCAGCGAGTGGGGCGTTGTTCTTC
CDR3: CASSAASGALFF
size: .
D: .
J: TRBJ2-1
V: TRBV11-3

DNA: TGTGCCAGTAGTATAGATCGCGGGTACGAGCAGTACTTC
CDR3: CASSIDRGYEQYF
size: .
D: .
J: TRBJ2-7
V: TRBV19

DNA: TGTGCCATCAGTGAGTCCGACTATCAGCCCCAGCATTTT
CDR3: CAISESDYQPQHF
size: .
D: .
J: TRBJ1-5
V: TRBV10-3

DNA: TGCGCCAGCAGCTCCACCGGGACACAAGTGAACTATGGCTACACCTTC
CDR3: CASSSTGTQVNYGYTF
size: .
D: .
J: TRBJ1-2
V: TRBV5-1

DNA: TGCGCCAGCAGCTTACAGGGGGTGCCCGGGGAGCTGTTTTTT
CDR3: CASSLQGVPGELFF
size: few
D: TRBD1
J: TRBJ2-2
V: TRBV5-1

DNA: TGTGCCACCAGTGATTTGGCCGGACAGGGGCCGAAGACCCAGTACTTC
CDR3: CATSDLAGQGPKTQYF
size: .
D: TRBD1
J: TRBJ2-5
V: TRBV24-1

DNA: TGTGCCAGCAGGCAGGGGAACAGAGCTTTCTTT
CDR3: CASRQGNRAFF
size: .
D: .
J: TRBJ1-1
V: TRBV2

DNA: TGCGCCAGCAGCTTGCTAACAGGGGGATTCTACGAGCAGTACTTC
CDR3: CASSLLTGGFYEQYF
size: .
D: TRBD1
J: TRBJ2-7
V: TRBV5-1

DNA: TGTGCCAGCAGCTTGTTGGGCAGCGGTCCCCATGAAAAACTGTTTTTT
CDR3: CASSLLGSGPHEKLFF
size: .
D: .
J: TRBJ1-4
V: TRBV5-4

DNA: TGTGCCAGCAGCAACCGGACACCCCGACGGGTAAGGACTGAAGCTTTCTTT
CDR3: CASSNRTPRRVRTEAFF
size: .
D: .
J: TRBJ1-1
V: TRBV11-2

DNA: TGTGCCAGCAGTGATTCTCTGGCGGGCACAGATACGCAGTATTTT
CDR3: CASSDSLAGTDTQYF
size: .
D: .
J: TRBJ2-3
V: TRBV6-4

DNA: TGTGCCAGCAGCTTTAGCGGGGGGGAAGAGACCCAGTACTTC
CDR3: CASSFSGGEETQYF
size: .
D: TRBD2
J: TRBJ2-5
V: TRBV7-3

DNA: TGTGCCAGCAGCTTGGGACAGGGAACAACTAATGAAAAACTGTTTTTT
CDR3: CASSLGQGTTNEKLFF
size: .
D: TRBD1
J: TRBJ1-4
V: TRBV5-5